This entry is about one T cell receptor (beta chain). Its antigen is still unknown. The sample's time point: blood 2 weeks post-SBRT. Noted treatment: 15 Gy SBRT to primary tumor, nephrectomy 4 weeks later. Blood was sampled at baseline, 2 weeks and 4 weeks after SBRT. The protocol was immunoSEQ multiplex PCR, while the TCRdb copy is restricted to in-frame clones and leaves out a portion. Here the sample spans 65,000 to 80,000 clones, just over 85% being singletons. This specimen belongs to a study of radiation and T cells in renal cell carcinoma. Study overall: Nephrectomy followed 15 Gy stereotactic body radiation by 4 weeks. Study-level results: Baseline intratumoral clonotype presence is unknown without pretreatment biopsies. From baseline, blood top tumor clonotypes peaked at 2 weeks post-radiation.

V shed 1 base and J shed 0 bases, with 10 bases lying between them. CDR3 length: 15 residues. Germline assignment: CDR1 LGHNA and CDR2 YSLEER. The sequence was collected from a woman in her fifties or sixties with renal cell carcinoma. The genes are TRBV4-3 and TRBJ2-7, with D unresolved. Sequenced here: blood, sampled from a patient whose treatment included radiotherapy and nephrectomy. CDR3 sequence: CASSQVGKSSYEQYF. The CDR3 bases are TGCGCCAGCAGCCAAGTAGGGAAAAGCTCCTACGAGCAGTACTTC.